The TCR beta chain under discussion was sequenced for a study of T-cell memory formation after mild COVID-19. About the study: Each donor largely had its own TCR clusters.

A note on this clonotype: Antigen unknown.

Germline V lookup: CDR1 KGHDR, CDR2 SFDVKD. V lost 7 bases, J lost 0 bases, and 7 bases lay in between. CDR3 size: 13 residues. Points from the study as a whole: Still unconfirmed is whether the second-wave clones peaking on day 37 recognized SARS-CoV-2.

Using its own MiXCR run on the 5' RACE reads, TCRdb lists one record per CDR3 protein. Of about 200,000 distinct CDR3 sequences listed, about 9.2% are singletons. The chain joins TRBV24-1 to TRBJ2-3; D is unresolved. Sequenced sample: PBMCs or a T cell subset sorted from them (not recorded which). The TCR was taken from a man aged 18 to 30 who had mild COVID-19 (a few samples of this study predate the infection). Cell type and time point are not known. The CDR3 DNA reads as TGTGCCACCAGCGCCAGCAGCACAGATACGCAGTATTTT. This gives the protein CATSASSTDTQYF.